Listed below are T cell receptor beta chains from one sample, sequenced in a study of T cells in Graves' hyperthyroidism and ophthalmopathy. TCRdb passed the multiplex PCR reads through MiXCR, listing each CDR3 protein once. The sample holds under 300,000 distinct CDR3 sequences, more than 10% seen once. Sequences were obtained from blood. The receptor source for this set is a woman aged 30 to 39 with Graves' hyperthyroidism that later progressed to Graves' ophthalmopathy. Both conserved end residues are part of each CDR3. A D gene is named only where the DNA matches it firmly. Only part of the rows carry a size: once, few, many, or a class if the clone is expanded.

few	TRBJ2-1	TRBV24-1	-	TGTGCCACCAGTGGGCAGCCCGGGTACAATGAGCAGTTCTTC	CATSGQPGYNEQFF
-	TRBJ1-2	TRBV5-4	-	TGTGCCAGCAGCTCCCGACAGAACCCGGCGGACTATGGCTACACCTTC	CASSSRQNPADYGYTF
many	TRBJ2-3	TRBV7-3	-	TGTGCCAGCAGCGCGGACGGGACAGATACGCAGTATTTT	CASSADGTDTQYF
-	TRBJ2-2	TRBV3-1	-	TGTGCCAGCAGCCTACCGACTCTCACCGGGGAGCTGTTTTTT	CASSLPTLTGELFF
few	TRBJ2-2	TRBV6-1	TRBD2	TGTGCCAGCAGCTCGACTAGCGGGAGTCCCGGGGAGCTGTTTTTT	CASSSTSGSPGELFF
few	TRBJ1-3	TRBV15	-	TGTGCCACCAGCTACCCGAGCTCTGGAAACACCATATATTTT	CATSYPSSGNTIYF
many	TRBJ2-3	TRBV29-1	-	TGCAGCGTCTCCACTGGGTCCCGCACAGATACGCAGTATTTT	CSVSTGSRTDTQYF
many	TRBJ2-3	TRBV20-1	-	TGCAGTGCTAGAGATGGAACCAGATTGGGTCGCACAGATACGCAGTATTTT	CSARDGTRLGRTDTQYF
few	TRBJ2-1	TRBV7-3	-	TGTGCCAGCAGCTTGGAGACAGGGAGGAATGAGCAGTTCTTC	CASSLETGRNEQFF
-	TRBJ2-2	TRBV19	TRBD2	TGTGCCAGTAGCGGGAGGGTCACCGGGGAGCTGTTTTTT	CASSGRVTGELFF
many	TRBJ2-2	TRBV7-2	TRBD2	TGTGCCAGCAGCCACAAAGGGACTAGCGGGAGTCCTATTCGGGAGCTGTTTTTT	CASSHKGTSGSPIRELFF
-	TRBJ2-1	TRBV20-1	TRBD2	TGCAGTGCTACCAGACTAGCGGAAGTCTACAATGAGCAGTTCTTC	CSATRLAEVYNEQFF
many	TRBJ2-7	TRBV5-6	-	TGTGCCAGCAGCTTTTGGACTCTTTACGAGCAGTACTTC	CASSFWTLYEQYF
few	TRBJ1-1	TRBV19	-	TGTGCCAGTAGTCCCACCCCAGGGTTGAACACTGAAGCTTTCTTT	CASSPTPGLNTEAFF
many	TRBJ1-4	TRBV7-8	-	TGTGCCAGCAGCTTAGCGACGGGGGCATCTAATGAAAAACTGTTTTTT	CASSLATGASNEKLFF
-	TRBJ1-4	TRBV29-1	-	TGCAGCGTTCAATCGGCAGGGCCCTATGAAAAACTGTTTTTT	CSVQSAGPYEKLFF
-	TRBJ1-2	TRBV5-1	TRBD1	TGCGCCAGCAGCCCACGGACAGGGAAAGATGGCTACACCTTC	CASSPRTGKDGYTF
many	TRBJ2-5	TRBV20-1	TRBD2	TGCAGTGCTACAACTCCGGGACTAGCGTTAGAGACCCAGTACTTC	CSATTPGLALETQYF